This passage covers 27 T cell receptor beta chains from one sample sequenced in a study of cytomegalovirus exposure and HLA in healthy donors. Amplification used 60 Vbeta primers and 13 Jbeta primers. Sequencing used immunoSEQ multiplex PCR; TCRdb keeps in-frame clones, though not all of them. The sample lists about 170,000 clones; roughly 70% were seen once. Input material: PBMCs. The receptors stem from a girl under 18 in good health and CMV-seronegative.

The V call is TRBV15, the J call TRBJ2-3; D might be TRBD1 (5 bases). Germline CDR1 and CDR2: LNHNV and YYDKDF (reference sequence). V was cut by 4 bases and J by 4 bases, with 12 bases left in between. This CDR3 is built from 14 residues. The chain's CDR3 is CATSIQEWADTQYF. The CDR3 coding sequence is TGTGCCACCAGCATACAGGAGTGGGCAGATACGCAGTATTTT.

The chain combines TRBV28 with TRBJ1-1; no clear D. The V end was cut by 1 base, the J end by 7 bases, with 7 bases between. CDR3 length: 12 amino acids. The germline CDR1 and CDR2 sequences are MDHEN and SYDVKM. For the CDR3, the DNA is TGTGCCAGCAGTTTATCGGGATATGAAGCTTTCTTT. This gives the protein CASSLSGYEAFF.

The V call is TRBV7-3, the J call TRBJ2-1; the D gene is possibly TRBD2 (6 bases). Per germline, CDR1 SGHTA and CDR2 FQGTGA. Trimming shortened V by 4 bases and J by 9 bases, and 13 bases separated the two germline ends. The CDR3 length is 13 residues. The CDR3 DNA is TGTGCCAGCAGCTCGGGGGTTTACGGTGAGCAGTTCTTC. It codes for CASSSGVYGEQFF.

V gene TRBV6-5 combines with J gene TRBJ1-6; D might be TRBD1 (6 bases). CDR3 length equals 13 residues. Germline CDR1 reads MNHEY; CDR2 reads SVGAGI. V lost 5 bases and J 9 bases, leaving 11 bases between the germline ends. The CDR3: CASSRGGGSPLHF. The CDR3 DNA reads as TGTGCCAGCAGTAGAGGGGGTGGTTCACCCCTCCACTTT.

This clone was found a few times. V usage is TRBV4-1 and J usage is TRBJ2-7, with D possibly matching TRBD1 (5 bases). CDR3 length: 14 amino acids. The V gene lost 0 bases and the J gene lost 5 bases, with 11 bases spanning the gap. Per the germline V gene, CDR1 is MGHRA and CDR2 is YSYEKL. The CDR3 DNA reads TGCGCCAGCAGCCAAGACGGCAGGGAAGACGAGCAGTACTTC. Translating gives CASSQDGREDEQYF.

The chain combines TRBV6-5 with TRBJ2-7; D is possibly TRBD1 or TRBD2 (5 bases each). Trimming pared 4 bases from V and 5 bases from J, leaving 18 bases between. This CDR3 has 15 residues. Germline CDR1 is MNHEY and CDR2 is SVGAGI. The CDR3 protein is CASSSSGLPYDEQYF. DNA of the CDR3: TGTGCCAGCAGTTCCTCGGGGCTACCCTATGACGAGCAGTACTTC.

V is TRBV11-2 and J is TRBJ2-3, with 7 bases aligning to TRBD2. The trim removed 1 base at V and 0 bases at J, leaving 10 bases unmatched. CDR1 and CDR2 from the germline V gene are SGHAT and FQNNGV. The CDR3 sequence is 18 residues long. This CDR3 reads CASSLVASGGTSTDTQYF. CDR3 DNA: TGTGCCAGCAGCTTAGTGGCTAGCGGTGGGACTAGCACAGATACGCAGTATTTT.

The V and J genes are TRBV19 and TRBJ1-6, with D unclear. V was shortened by 6 bases and J by 10 bases, with 10 bases between the two germline ends. CDR1 is LNHDA and CDR2 is SQIVND in the germline V gene (reference sequence). CDR3 length: 12 residues. The CDR3 protein is CASRAGQSPLHF. CDR3 nucleotides: TGTGCCAGTAGGGCAGGTCAATCACCCCTCCACTTT.

Details on this clone: Other DNA sequences in this sample translate to the same CDR3. J is TRBJ1-2 and V is TRBV5-1, with D perhaps matching TRBD1 (6 bases). The CDR3 runs to 14 residues. Germline CDR1 reads SGHRS; CDR2 reads YFSETQ. Trimming stripped 4 bases from V and 4 bases from J, with 14 bases between. The CDR3 is CASSLGGGTYGYTF. The CDR3 DNA is TGCGCCAGCAGCCTAGGGGGGGGAACCTATGGCTACACCTTC.

The chain recombines TRBV5-1 with TRBJ2-1; a possible D gene is TRBD2 (7 bases). The germline CDR1 and CDR2 sequences are SGHRS and YFSETQ. There are 15 residues in the CDR3. The V end lost 0 bases, the J end lost 5 bases, and 12 bases lay between the germline ends. The CDR3 protein is CASSLGAGADNEQFF. The CDR3 DNA sequence: TGCGCCAGCAGCTTGGGGGCGGGGGCGGACAATGAGCAGTTCTTC.

The V call is TRBV14, the J call TRBJ2-7; 7 bases match TRBD2. V trimming: 4 bases; J trimming: 2 bases; junction bases outside the gene matches: 5. The CDR3 covers 14 residues. The germline gives CDR1 SGHDN, CDR2 FVKESK. The CDR3: CASSPGGGAYEQYF. The CDR3 DNA is TGTGCCAGCAGCCCGGGGGGAGGGGCCTACGAGCAGTACTTC.

The chain combines TRBV5-1 with TRBJ1-2; 7 positions agree with TRBD1. Germline loops: CDR1 SGHRS, CDR2 YFSETQ. With 4 bases clipped from V and 0 bases from J, the junction kept 6 bases outside the gene matches. This CDR3 has 15 residues. The CDR3 here is CASSPRQGANYGYTF. CDR3 sequence (DNA): TGCGCCAGCAGCCCGCGACAGGGAGCTAACTATGGCTACACCTTC.

The V and J genes are TRBV29-1 and TRBJ1-2, with D hard to call. The V and J ends lost 1 base and 11 bases respectively, with 11 bases between them. The CDR3 consists of 11 residues. Germline values: CDR1 SQVTM, CDR2 ANQGSEA. The CDR3 loop is CSVEAGGPYTF. The CDR3, as DNA: TGCAGCGTTGAAGCAGGAGGCCCTTACACCTTC.

This clone was seen once. This sequence joins TRBV5-1 and TRBJ2-3; 8 bases map to TRBD1. CDR1 SGHRS and CDR2 YFSETQ come from the germline V gene. The CDR3 consists of 15 residues. Trimming cost V 0 bases and J 3 bases; bases outside gene matches: 3. DNA of the CDR3: TGCGCCAGCAGCTTGGGCCGACAGGGGACAGATACGCAGTATTTT. This translates into CASSLGRQGTDTQYF. Full variable domain (rest looked up from reference TRBV5-1 and TRBJ2-3): KAGVTQTPRYLIKTRGQQVTLSCSPISGHRSVSWYQQTPGQGLQFLFEYFSETQRNKGNFPGRFSGRQFSNSRSEMNVSTLELGDSALYLCASSLGRQGTDTQYFGPGTRLTVL.

V is TRBV30 and J is TRBJ1-2; 9 positions match TRBD1. Germline-derived CDR1 and CDR2 are GTSNPN and SVGIG (reference sequence). This CDR3 has 16 amino acids. V was clipped by 5 bases and J by 4 bases; unmatched bases: 14. In nucleotides, the CDR3 is TGTGCCTGGCTAGGGTCGGGACAGGGCACTAGCTATGGCTACACCTTC. It encodes CAWLGSGQGTSYGYTF. Complete variable domain (other parts from reference TRBV30 and TRBJ1-2): SQTIHQWPATLVQPVGSPLSLECTVEGTSNPNLYWYRQAAGRGLQLLFYSVGIGQISSEVPQNLSASRPQDRQFILSSKKLLLSDSGFYLCAWLGSGQGTSYGYTFGSGTRLTVV.

The chain joins TRBV7-3 to TRBJ2-1; 7 bases are shared with TRBD1. The J segment lost 7 bases and the V segment lost 0 bases, leaving 12 bases of the junction unmatched. CDR1 and CDR2 from the germline V gene are SGHTA and FQGTGA. The CDR3 contains 17 residues. The DNA of the CDR3 is TGTGCCAGCAGCTTAACGGCATCGGGACAGAGGGTGAATGAGCAGTTCTTC. This gives the protein CASSLTASGQRVNEQFF. The variable domain in full, with the rest retrieved from reference TRBV7-3 and TRBJ2-1, is GAGVSQTPSNKVTEKGKYVELRCDPISGHTALYWYRQSLGQGPEFLIYFQGTGAADDSGLPNDRFFAVRPEGSVSTLKIQRTERGDSAVYLCASSLTASGQRVNEQFFGPGTRLTVL.

The J gene is TRBJ1-3, the V gene TRBV2, with unresolved D. The CDR3 is made up of 15 amino acids. The V end was cut by 6 bases, the J end by 0 bases, with 12 bases between. Germline V gene data show CDR1 as SNHLY and CDR2 as FYNNEI. This CDR3 is CASSPSRASGNTIYF. CDR3 bases: TGTGCCAGCAGCCCTTCGAGAGCCTCTGGAAACACCATATATTTT.

The V gene is TRBV7-9, the J gene TRBJ1-1, with D possibly matching TRBD1 (5 bases). This CDR3 has 14 amino acids. Trimming removed 8 bases at V and 2 bases at J, with 15 bases between. Germline V gene sequence: CDR1 SEHNR, CDR2 FQNEAQ (reference sequence). The DNA for the CDR3 is TGTGCCAGCCCTCGGGGGGACGGCAACACTGAAGCTTTCTTT. Its protein is CASPRGDGNTEAFF.

As for this clone: This specimen includes other DNA sequences encoding the same CDR3. The chain uses TRBV9 and TRBJ2-1; 9 bases are a match to TRBD2. Per germline, CDR1 SGDLS and CDR2 YYNGEE. CDR3 size: 15 residues. Trimming at V came to 2 bases and at J to 2 bases, leaving 2 bases not matched to a gene. CDR3 nucleotide sequence: TGTGCCAGCAGCGTCGGCGGGGGGGCCTACAATGAGCAGTTCTTC. Translation gives CASSVGGGAYNEQFF.

The table lists this clone with a count of one. The chain employs TRBV7-8 and TRBJ2-5, with 8 bases identical to TRBD1. CDR3 length: 17 amino acids. V was pared by 5 bases and J by 2 bases, with 13 bases of the junction left unmatched. In germline, CDR1 is SGHVS, CDR2 FQNEAQ. For the CDR3, the DNA is TGTGCCAGCAGCCTCGGGCGAGGACAGGGCCCACAAGAGACCCAGTACTTC. Translation gives CASSLGRGQGPQETQYF.

The chain couples TRBV7-3 to TRBJ2-7, with 7 bases aligning to TRBD1. The CDR3 is 16 residues long. Germline V gene lookup returns CDR1 SGHTA and CDR2 FQGTGA. With V trimmed by 5 bases and J by 3 bases, 13 bases remained unmatched. For the CDR3, the DNA is TGTGCCAGCAGCAATCCCGGGACAGAGGCCTTCTACGAGCAGTACTTC. This translates into CASSNPGTEAFYEQYF.

The genes are TRBV15 and TRBJ2-5; 9 bases fit TRBD1. The CDR3 spans 15 residues. V gave up 7 bases and J gave up 3 bases; unmatched junction bases: 9. Germline V gene sequence: CDR1 LNHNV, CDR2 YYDKDF (reference sequence). The CDR3 here is CATTLNRGPKETQYF. The CDR3 DNA reads as TGTGCCACCACCCTAAACAGGGGGCCAAAAGAGACCCAGTACTTC.

This chain joins TRBV5-4 and TRBJ2-5; 12 nucleotides align to TRBD2. The CDR3 runs 15 residues. The germline V gene encodes CDR1 SGHNT and CDR2 YYREEE (reference sequence). The trim removed 3 bases at V and 5 bases at J, leaving 5 bases unmatched. The CDR3 reads CASSYGTSGLETQYF. CDR3 in DNA: TGTGCCAGCAGCTACGGGACTAGCGGGCTGGAGACCCAGTACTTC.

V gene TRBV19 combines with J gene TRBJ1-1, with D possibly TRBD1 on 6 matching bases. Germline V gene data show CDR1 as LNHDA and CDR2 as SQIVND (reference sequence). The CDR3 length is 11 residues. The ends were cut back, 6 bases at V and 7 bases at J, with 9 bases in the middle. CDR3 loop: CASSRTDEAFF. Here the CDR3 DNA reads TGTGCCAGTAGCCGGACAGATGAAGCTTTCTTT.

The chain links TRBV25-1 to TRBJ2-5; D call uncertain. Germline CDR1 reads MGHDK; CDR2 reads SYGVNS. This CDR3 is built from 14 residues. V lost 3 bases, J lost 3 bases, and 11 bases lay in between. The CDR3 reads CASSDVGNKETQYF. The CDR3 DNA sequence: TGTGCCAGCAGTGATGTTGGCAATAAAGAGACCCAGTACTTC.

V gene TRBV5-1 combines with J gene TRBJ2-7; a possible D gene is TRBD2 (6 bases). Germline V gene data show CDR1 as SGHRS and CDR2 as YFSETQ. Between the trimmed V and J ends, which lost 4 bases and 0 bases, there was a span of 14 bases. The CDR3 is 15 amino acids. The CDR3 is CASSPGTASSYEQYF. Here the CDR3 DNA reads TGCGCCAGCAGCCCCGGGACTGCTAGCTCCTACGAGCAGTACTTC. The full variable domain, in which reference TRBV5-1 and TRBJ2-7 provide the parts outside the CDR3, is KAGVTQTPRYLIKTRGQQVTLSCSPISGHRSVSWYQQTPGQGLQFLFEYFSETQRNKGNFPGRFSGRQFSNSRSEMNVSTLELGDSALYLCASSPGTASSYEQYFGPGTRLTVT.

V usage is TRBV6-5 and J usage is TRBJ1-1; 8 bases align to TRBD1. The CDR3 length is 15 residues. Per the germline V gene, CDR1 is MNHEY and CDR2 is SVGAGI. The trim removed 4 bases at V and 3 bases at J, leaving 7 bases unmatched. DNA for the CDR3: TGTGCCAGCAGTTTAACAGGACAGGGCGACACTGAAGCTTTCTTT. Its translation is CASSLTGQGDTEAFF.